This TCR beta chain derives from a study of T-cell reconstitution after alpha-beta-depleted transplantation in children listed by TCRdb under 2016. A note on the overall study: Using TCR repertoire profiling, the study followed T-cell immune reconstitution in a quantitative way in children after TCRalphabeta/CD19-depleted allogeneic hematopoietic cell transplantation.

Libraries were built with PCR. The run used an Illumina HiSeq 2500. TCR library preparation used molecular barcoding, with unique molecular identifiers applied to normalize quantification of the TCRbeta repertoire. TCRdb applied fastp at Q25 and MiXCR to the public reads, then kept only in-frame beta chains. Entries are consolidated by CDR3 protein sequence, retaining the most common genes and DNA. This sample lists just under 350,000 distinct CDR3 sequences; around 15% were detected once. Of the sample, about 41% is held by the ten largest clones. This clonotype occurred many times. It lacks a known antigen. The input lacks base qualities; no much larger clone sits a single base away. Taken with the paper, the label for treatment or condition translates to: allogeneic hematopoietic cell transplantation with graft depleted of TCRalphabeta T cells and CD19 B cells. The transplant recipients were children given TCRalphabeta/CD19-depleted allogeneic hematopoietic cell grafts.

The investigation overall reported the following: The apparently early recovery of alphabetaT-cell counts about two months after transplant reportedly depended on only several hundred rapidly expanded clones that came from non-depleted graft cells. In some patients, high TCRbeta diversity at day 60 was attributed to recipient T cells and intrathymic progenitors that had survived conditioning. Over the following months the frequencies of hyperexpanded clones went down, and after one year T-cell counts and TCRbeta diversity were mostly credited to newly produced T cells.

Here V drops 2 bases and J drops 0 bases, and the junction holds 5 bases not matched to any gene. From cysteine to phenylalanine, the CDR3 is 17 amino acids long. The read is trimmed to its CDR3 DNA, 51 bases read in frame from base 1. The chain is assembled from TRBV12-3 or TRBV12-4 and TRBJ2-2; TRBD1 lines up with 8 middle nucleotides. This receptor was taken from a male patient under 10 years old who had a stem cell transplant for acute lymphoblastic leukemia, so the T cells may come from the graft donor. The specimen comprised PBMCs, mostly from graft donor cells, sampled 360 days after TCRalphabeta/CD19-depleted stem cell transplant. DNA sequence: TGTGCCAGCAGTTTATGGAGGACAGGGACGAACACCGGGGAGCTGTTTTTT. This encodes CASSLWRTGTNTGELFF.